These T cell receptor beta chains were read from a single sample in a study of blood T cell repertoires in COVID-19. Sequencing was performed with immunoSEQ multiplex PCR; in TCRdb, only in-frame clones are kept and a portion is missing. Of about 150,000 clones in the sample, 70% to 80% were seen once. Sample: peripheral blood. The source is a woman aged 70-85 years with COVID-19, enrolled during active disease. Both conserved end residues are trimmed from each CDR3.

V gene	J gene	CDR3 protein
TRBV28	TRBJ1-4	ASSGSPGQGNEKLF
TRBV5-1	TRBJ2-7	ASSPGQSLGEQY
TRBV21-1	TRBJ2-7	ASSISFPGFLSYEQY
TRBV30	TRBJ1-2	AWDREVSNYGYT
TRBV21-1	TRBJ1-2	ASSKQQGPHHGYT
TRBV9	TRBJ1-6	ASSGDRGAFSRSPLH
TRBV19	TRBJ2-7	ASSIGGQGTFEQY
TRBV19	TRBJ1-5	ASKYSNQPQH
TRBV5-1	TRBJ2-2	ASSFHRGYEAGELF
TRBV30	TRBJ1-3	AWSGGTADGNTIY
TRBV3-1/TRBV3-2	TRBJ2-4	ASSQDLAGLTGAKNIQY
TRBV29-1	TRBJ2-7	SATPNRDIYEQY
TRBV6-1	TRBJ2-7	ASSERSGQAPTRQY
TRBV10-3	TRBJ1-2	AISSTSYGYT
TRBV5-1	TRBJ2-3	ASSINPGLAGGPDTQY
TRBV5-4	TRBJ2-7	ASSLALGNSGGNEQY
TRBV9	TRBJ2-1	ASSVGTGSSSYNEQF
TRBV5-6	TRBJ1-6	ASSPWTGSSYNSPLH
TRBV3-1/TRBV3-2	TRBJ1-6	ASSQTQGSPLH
TRBV10-3	TRBJ1-1	AISWDRASTEAF
TRBV7-2	TRBJ1-2	ASSSYYGYT
TRBV5-1	TRBJ2-5	ASSPGTAQETQY